One sample yielded the 8 T cell receptor beta chains listed below, sequenced in a study of brain T cells in children with intractable seizures. Profiled with immunoSEQ multiplex PCR; TCRdb holds only in-frame clones, not every one. Here the sample spans about 340,000 clones, 93% being singletons. The time point here: blood from clinic visit 5 months post-surgery; TSC patient then seizure free. Source: peripheral blood, taken more than 4 months after surgery. Receptors originate from a boy younger than two with tuberous sclerosis and intractable seizures.

This chain uses TRBV4-2 with TRBJ2-5; no clear D. The ends were cut back, 1 base at V and 5 bases at J, with 11 bases in the middle. CDR3 length: 14 residues. Germline-derived CDR1 and CDR2 are LGHNA and YNFKEQ. CDR3 DNA sequence: TGTGCCAGCAGCCAAGTTGTGGGCCCCGAGACCCAGTACTTC. Its translation: CASSQVVGPETQYF.

V gene TRBV29-1 combines with J gene TRBJ1-3; D is ambiguous. Trimming removed 4 bases from V and 3 bases from J, with 13 bases in between. The CDR3 length is 14 residues. Germline CDR1 reads SQVTM; CDR2 reads ANQGSEA. CDR3 sequence: CSVVWEGYGNTIYF. In DNA form, the CDR3 reads TGCAGCGTTGTGTGGGAGGGATATGGAAACACCATATATTTT. The variable domain in full, completed from reference TRBV29-1 and TRBJ1-3, reads SAVISQKPSRDICQRGTSLTIQCQVDSQVTMMFWYRQQPGQSLTLIATANQGSEATYESGFVIDKFPISRPNLTFSTLTVSNMSPEDSSIYLCSVVWEGYGNTIYFGEGSWLTVV.

V is TRBV6-5 and J is TRBJ1-1, with D hard to call. Trimming removed 4 bases from V and 0 bases from J, with 12 bases in between. The CDR3 has 15 residues. Germline CDR1 MNHEY, CDR2 SVGAGI. CDR3 amino acids: CASSFDEDVNTEAFF. The CDR3 DNA is TGTGCCAGCAGTTTCGACGAGGATGTGAACACTGAAGCTTTCTTT.

This chain links TRBV6-5 with TRBJ1-2, with a tentative D call TRBD1 (5 bases). This CDR3 is built from 14 residues. Germline CDR1 is MNHEY and CDR2 is SVGAGI. With 2 bases removed from V and 3 bases from J, the gap between germline ends came to 10 bases. The CDR3 DNA is TGTGCCAGCAGTTACGGGGGTAGTGACTATGGCTACACCTTC. Amino acid sequence: CASSYGGSDYGYTF.

J is TRBJ1-6 and V is TRBV9, with 10 bases identical to TRBD1. This CDR3 is built from 16 residues. Germline trimming cut 4 bases from V and 3 bases from J; bases unmatched to any gene: 4. The germline V gene has CDR1 SGDLS and CDR2 YYNGEE. CDR3 sequence (DNA): TGTGCCAGCAGCTCCCGGGACAGGGGCTATAATTCACCCCTCCACTTT. Translation gives CASSSRDRGYNSPLHF.

V is TRBV7-6 and J is TRBJ2-7; D call uncertain. CDR1 and CDR2 from the germline V gene are SGHVS and FNYEAQ. CDR3 length: 13 residues. V was trimmed by 1 base and J by 6 bases, leaving 10 bases between them. For the CDR3, the DNA is TGTGCCAGCAGCTTAGTCGTGGCTAGCGAGCAGTACTTC. It specifies CASSLVVASEQYF.

This chain joins TRBV9 and TRBJ2-3, with 10 bases matching TRBD2. V shed 1 base and J 6 bases; nucleotides not matched to a gene: 8. Germline assignment: CDR1 SGDLS and CDR2 YYNGEE. The CDR3 runs 16 residues. CDR3 sequence (DNA): TGTGCCAGCAGCGTAACAAGCGGGAGGGCCGGGGATACGCAGTATTTT. This codes for CASSVTSGRAGDTQYF. The whole variable domain, filled in from reference TRBV9 and TRBJ2-3, reads DSGVTQTPKHLITATGQRVTLRCSPRSGDLSVYWYQQSLDQGLQFLIQYYNGEERAKGNILERFSAQQFPDLHSELNLSSLELGDSALYFCASSVTSGRAGDTQYFGPGTRLTVL.

V is TRBV9 and J is TRBJ2-2; 7 bases map to TRBD1. The CDR3 covers 15 residues. CDR1 SGDLS and CDR2 YYNGEE come from the germline V gene. V was clipped by 0 bases and J by 7 bases; unmatched bases: 6. The CDR3 sequence: CASSVDRGGVGELFF. CDR3 nucleotides: TGTGCCAGCAGCGTAGACAGGGGTGGGGTCGGGGAGCTGTTTTTT.